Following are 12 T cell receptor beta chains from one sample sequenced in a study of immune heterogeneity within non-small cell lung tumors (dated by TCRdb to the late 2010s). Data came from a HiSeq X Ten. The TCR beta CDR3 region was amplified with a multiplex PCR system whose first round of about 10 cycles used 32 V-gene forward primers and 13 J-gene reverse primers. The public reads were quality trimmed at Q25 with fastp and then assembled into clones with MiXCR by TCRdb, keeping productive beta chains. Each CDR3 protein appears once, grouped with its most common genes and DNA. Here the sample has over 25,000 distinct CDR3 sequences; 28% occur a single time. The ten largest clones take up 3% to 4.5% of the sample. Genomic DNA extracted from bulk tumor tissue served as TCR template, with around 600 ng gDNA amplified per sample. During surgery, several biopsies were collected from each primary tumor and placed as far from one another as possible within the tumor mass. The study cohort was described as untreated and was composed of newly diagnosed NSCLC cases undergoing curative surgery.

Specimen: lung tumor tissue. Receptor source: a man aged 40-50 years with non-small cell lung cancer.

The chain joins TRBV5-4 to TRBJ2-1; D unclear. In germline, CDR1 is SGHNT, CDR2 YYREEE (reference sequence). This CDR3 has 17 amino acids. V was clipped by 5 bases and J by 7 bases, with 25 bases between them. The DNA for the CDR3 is TGTGCCAGCAGTTTAGAAATGAGGCCCTCGTCCGTTAATGAGCAGTTCTTC. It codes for CASSLEMRPSSVNEQFF. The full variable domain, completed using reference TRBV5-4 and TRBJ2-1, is ETGVTQSPTHLIKTRGQQVTLRCSSQSGHNTVSWYQQALGQGPQFIFQYYREEENGRGNFPPRFSGLQFPNYSSELNVNALELDDSALYLCASSLEMRPSSVNEQFFGPGTRLTVL.

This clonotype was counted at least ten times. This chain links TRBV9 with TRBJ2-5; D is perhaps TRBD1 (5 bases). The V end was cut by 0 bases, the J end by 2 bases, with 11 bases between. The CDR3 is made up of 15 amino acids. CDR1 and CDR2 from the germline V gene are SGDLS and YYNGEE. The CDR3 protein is CASSVGAGMQETQYF. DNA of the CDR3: TGTGCCAGCAGCGTAGGGGCAGGGATGCAAGAGACCCAGTACTTC.

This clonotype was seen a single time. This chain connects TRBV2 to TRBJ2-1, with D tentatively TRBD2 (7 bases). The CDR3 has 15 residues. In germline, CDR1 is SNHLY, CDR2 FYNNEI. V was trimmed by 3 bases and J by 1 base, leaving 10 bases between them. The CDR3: CASSEGGASYNEQFF. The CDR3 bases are TGTGCCAGCAGTGAGGGGGGGGCATCCTACAATGAGCAGTTCTTC.

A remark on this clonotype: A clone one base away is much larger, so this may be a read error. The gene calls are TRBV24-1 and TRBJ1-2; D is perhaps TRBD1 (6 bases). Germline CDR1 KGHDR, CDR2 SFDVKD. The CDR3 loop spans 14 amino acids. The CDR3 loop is CATRDLNREHGYTF. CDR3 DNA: TGTGCCACCAGAGATTTGAACAGGGAGCATGGCTACACCTTC.

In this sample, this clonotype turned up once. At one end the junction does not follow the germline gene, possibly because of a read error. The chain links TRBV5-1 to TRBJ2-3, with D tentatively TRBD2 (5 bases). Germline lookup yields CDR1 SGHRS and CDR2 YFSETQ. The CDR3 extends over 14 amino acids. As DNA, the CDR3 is TGCGCCAGCAGCTTGGGGTCTAGCACAGATACGCAGTGTTTT. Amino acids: CASSLGSSTDTQCF.

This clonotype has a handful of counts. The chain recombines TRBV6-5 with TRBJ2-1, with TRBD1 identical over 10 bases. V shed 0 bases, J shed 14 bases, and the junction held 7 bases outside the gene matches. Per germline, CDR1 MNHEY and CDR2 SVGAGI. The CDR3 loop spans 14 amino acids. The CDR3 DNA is TGTGCCAGCAGTTACTCGCCAGACAGGGGGCTGAAGTTCTTC. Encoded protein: CASSYSPDRGLKFF.

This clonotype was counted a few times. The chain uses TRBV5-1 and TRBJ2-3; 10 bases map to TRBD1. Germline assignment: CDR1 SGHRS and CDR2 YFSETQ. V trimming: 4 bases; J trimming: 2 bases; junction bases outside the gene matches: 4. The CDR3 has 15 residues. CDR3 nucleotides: TGCGCCAGCAGCATGACAGGGGGCACCACAGATACGCAGTATTTT. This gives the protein CASSMTGGTTDTQYF.

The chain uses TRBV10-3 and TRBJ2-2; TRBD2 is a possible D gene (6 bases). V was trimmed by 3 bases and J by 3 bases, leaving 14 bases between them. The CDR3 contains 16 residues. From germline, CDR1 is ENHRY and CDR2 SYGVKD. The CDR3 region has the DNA TGTGCCATCAGTGAAACTGTACTAGCCGACACCGGGGAGCTGTTTTTT. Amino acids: CAISETVLADTGELFF.

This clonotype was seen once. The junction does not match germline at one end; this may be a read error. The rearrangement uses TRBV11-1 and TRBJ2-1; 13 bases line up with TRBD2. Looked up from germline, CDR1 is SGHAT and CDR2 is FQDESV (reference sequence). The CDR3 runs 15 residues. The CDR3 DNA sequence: TGTGCCAGCAGTTCGGGACTAGCGGGATACAATGAGCAGCTCTTC. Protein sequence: CASSSGLAGYNEQLF.

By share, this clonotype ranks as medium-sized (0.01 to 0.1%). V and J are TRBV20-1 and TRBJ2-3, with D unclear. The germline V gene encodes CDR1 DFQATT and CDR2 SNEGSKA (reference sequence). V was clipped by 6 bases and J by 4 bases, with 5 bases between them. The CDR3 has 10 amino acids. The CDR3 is CSAQPDTQYF. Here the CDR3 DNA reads TGCAGTGCCCAGCCAGATACGCAGTATTTT.

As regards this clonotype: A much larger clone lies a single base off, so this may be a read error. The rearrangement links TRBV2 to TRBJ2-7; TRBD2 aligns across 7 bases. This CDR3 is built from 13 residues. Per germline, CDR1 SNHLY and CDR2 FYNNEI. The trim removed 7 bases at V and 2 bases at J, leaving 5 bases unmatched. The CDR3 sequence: CASTPSGPYEQYF. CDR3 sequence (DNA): TGTGCCAGCACGCCTAGCGGACCCTACGAGCAGTACTTC.

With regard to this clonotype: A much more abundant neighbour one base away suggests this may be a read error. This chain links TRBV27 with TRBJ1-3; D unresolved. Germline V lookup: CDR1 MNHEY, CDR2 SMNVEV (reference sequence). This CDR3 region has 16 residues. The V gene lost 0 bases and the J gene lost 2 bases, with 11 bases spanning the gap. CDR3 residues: CASSLSDCETGNTIYF. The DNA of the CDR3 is TGTGCCAGCAGTTTATCAGACTGCGAGACTGGAAACACCATATATTTT.